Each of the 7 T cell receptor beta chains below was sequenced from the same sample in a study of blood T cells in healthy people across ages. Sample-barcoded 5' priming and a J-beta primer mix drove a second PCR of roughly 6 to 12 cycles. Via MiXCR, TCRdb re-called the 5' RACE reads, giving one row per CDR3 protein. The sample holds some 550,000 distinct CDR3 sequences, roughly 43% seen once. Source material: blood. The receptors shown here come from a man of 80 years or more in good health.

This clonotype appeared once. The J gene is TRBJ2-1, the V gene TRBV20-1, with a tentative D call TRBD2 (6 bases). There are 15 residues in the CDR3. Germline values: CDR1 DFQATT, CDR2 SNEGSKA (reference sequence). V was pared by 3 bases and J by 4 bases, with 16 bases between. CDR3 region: CSARPTGTYYNEQFF. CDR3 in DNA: TGCAGTGCTAGGCCAACCGGGACTTATTACAATGAGCAGTTCTTC.

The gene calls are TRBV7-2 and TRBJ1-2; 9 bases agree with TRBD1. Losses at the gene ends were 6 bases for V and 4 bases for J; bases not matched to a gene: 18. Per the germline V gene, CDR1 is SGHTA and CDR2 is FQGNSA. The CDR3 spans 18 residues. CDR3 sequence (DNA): TGTGCCAGCAGACCGGGACAGGGTTCTGCCCTCGCTATCTATGGCTACACCTTC. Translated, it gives CASRPGQGSALAIYGYTF.

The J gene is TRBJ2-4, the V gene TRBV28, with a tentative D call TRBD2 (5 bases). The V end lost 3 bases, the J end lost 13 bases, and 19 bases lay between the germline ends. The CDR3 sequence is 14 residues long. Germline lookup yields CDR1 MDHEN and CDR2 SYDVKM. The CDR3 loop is CASSLRGPTYKQYF. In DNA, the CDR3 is TGTGCCAGCAGTTTGCGAGGGCCAACGTACAAGCAGTACTTC.

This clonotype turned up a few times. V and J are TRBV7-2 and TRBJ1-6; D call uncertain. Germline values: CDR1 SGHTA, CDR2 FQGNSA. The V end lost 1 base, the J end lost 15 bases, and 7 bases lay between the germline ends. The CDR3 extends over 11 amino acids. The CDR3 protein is CASSLGIRLHF. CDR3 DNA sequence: TGTGCCAGCAGCTTAGGTATACGCCTCCACTTT.

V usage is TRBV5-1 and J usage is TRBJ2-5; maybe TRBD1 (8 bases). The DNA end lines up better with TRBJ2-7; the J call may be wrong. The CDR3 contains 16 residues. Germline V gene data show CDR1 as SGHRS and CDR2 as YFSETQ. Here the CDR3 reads CASSLVTGGQGDEQYF. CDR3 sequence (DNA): TGCGCCAGCAGCTTGGTAACGGGAGGACAGGGTGACGAGCAGTACTTC.

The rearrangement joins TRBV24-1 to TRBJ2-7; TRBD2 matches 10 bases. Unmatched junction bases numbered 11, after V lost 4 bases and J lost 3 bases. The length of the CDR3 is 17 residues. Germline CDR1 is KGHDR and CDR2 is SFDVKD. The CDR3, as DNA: TGTGCCACCAGTGAGACCGTCGGGACTAGCGTTCTCTACGAGCAGTACTTC. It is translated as CATSETVGTSVLYEQYF.

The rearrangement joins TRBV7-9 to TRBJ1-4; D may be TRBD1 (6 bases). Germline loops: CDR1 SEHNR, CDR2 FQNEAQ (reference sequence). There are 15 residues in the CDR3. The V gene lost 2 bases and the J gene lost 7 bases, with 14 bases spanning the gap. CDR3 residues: CASSLLGGAFEKLFF. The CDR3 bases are TGTGCCAGCAGCTTACTTGGGGGCGCGTTTGAAAAACTGTTTTTT.